These 3 T cell receptor beta chains were all obtained from the same sample, sequenced in a study of shared clonotypes between healthy human individuals. Assay used: immunoSEQ multiplex PCR; TCRdb lists only in-frame clones, some missing. Of over a million clones listed, approximately 76% are singletons. The sample taken for sequencing was memory CD4+ T cells sorted from blood. Subset denoted: CD45RA-negative fraction. All receptors come from a man aged 18 to 29 in good health.

V gene TRBV7-2 combines with J gene TRBJ2-3; D may match TRBD1 or TRBD2 (6 bases each). Trimming took 6 bases from V and 0 from J, leaving 19 bases between them. CDR1 SGHTA and CDR2 FQGNSA come from the germline V gene. The CDR3 spans 17 residues. CDR3 in amino acids: CASSHPGAGPSTDTQYF. CDR3 nucleotide sequence: TGTGCCAGCAGTCACCCGGGGGCGGGACCTAGCACAGATACGCAGTATTTT.

In the case of this clone: No conserved phenylalanine or tryptophan is present at the end of the CDR3, so a read error is the likely explanation. In nucleotides, the CDR3 is TGCGCCAGTAGACAGGGTGATAATTCACCCCTCCACTCT. Its protein product is CASRQGDNSPLHS. The V and J genes are TRBV5-1 and TRBJ1-6; 7 nucleotides line up with TRBD1. This CDR3 region has 13 residues. The ends lost 8 bases at V and 5 bases at J; junction bases unmatched: 4. In germline, CDR1 is SGHRS, CDR2 YFSETQ.

With regard to this clone: A read error is possible here, since a much larger clone lies one base away. The chain recombines TRBV11-3 with TRBJ2-6, with D possibly matching TRBD1 (6 bases). Germline CDR1 and CDR2: SGHNT and YENEEA. There are 15 residues in the CDR3. The V gene lost 5 bases and the J gene lost 2 bases, with 10 bases spanning the gap. CDR3 region: CASSPGEPGANVLTF. The CDR3 region has the DNA TGTGCCAGCAGCCCAGGGGAGCCTGGGGCCAACGTCCTGACTTTC.